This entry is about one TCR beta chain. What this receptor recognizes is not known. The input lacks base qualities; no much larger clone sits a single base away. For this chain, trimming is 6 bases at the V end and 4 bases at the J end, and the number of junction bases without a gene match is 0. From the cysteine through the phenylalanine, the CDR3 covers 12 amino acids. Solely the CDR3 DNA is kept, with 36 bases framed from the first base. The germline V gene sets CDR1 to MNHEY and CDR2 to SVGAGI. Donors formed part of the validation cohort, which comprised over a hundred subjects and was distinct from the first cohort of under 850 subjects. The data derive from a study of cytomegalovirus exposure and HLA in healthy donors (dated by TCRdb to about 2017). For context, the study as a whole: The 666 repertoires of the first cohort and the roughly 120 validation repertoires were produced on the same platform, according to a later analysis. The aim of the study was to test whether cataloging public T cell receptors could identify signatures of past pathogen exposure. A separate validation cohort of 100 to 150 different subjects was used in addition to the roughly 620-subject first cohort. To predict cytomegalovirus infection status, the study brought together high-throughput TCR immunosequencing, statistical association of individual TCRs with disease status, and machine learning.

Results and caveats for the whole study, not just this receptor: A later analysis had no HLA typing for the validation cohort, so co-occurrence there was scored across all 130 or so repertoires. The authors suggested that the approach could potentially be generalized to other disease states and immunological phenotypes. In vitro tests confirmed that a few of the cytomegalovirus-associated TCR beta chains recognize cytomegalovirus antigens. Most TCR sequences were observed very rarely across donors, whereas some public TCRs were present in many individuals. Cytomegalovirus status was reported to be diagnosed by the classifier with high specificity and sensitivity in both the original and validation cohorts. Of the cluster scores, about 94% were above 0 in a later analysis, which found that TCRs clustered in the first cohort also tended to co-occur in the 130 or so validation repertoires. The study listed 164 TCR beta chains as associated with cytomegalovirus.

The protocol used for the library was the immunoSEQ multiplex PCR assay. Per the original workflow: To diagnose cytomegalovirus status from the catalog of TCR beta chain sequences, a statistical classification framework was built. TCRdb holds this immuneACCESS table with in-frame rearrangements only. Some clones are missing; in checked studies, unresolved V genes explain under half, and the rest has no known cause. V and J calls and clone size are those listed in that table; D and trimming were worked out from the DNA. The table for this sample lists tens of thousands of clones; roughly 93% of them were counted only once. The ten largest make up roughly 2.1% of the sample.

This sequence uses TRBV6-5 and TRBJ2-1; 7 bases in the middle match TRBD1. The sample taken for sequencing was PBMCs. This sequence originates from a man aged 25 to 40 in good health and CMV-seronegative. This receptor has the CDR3 CASRTGYNEQFF. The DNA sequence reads TGTGCCAGCAGGACAGGGTACAATGAGCAGTTCTTC.